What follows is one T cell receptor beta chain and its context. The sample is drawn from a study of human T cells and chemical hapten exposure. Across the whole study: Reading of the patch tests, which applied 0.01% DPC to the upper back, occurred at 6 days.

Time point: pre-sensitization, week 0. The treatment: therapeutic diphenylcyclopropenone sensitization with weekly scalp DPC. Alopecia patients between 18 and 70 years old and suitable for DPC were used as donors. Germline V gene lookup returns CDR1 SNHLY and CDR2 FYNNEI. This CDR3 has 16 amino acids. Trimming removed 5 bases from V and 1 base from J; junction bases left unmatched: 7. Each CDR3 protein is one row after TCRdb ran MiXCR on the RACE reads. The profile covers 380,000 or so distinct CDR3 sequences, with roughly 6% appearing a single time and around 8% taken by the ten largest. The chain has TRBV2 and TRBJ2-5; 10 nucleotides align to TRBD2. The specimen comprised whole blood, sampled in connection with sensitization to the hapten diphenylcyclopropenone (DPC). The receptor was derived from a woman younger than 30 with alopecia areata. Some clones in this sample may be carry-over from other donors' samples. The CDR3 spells CASSKGIAGGQETQYF. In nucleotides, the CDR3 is TGTGCCAGCAGTAAGGGAATAGCGGGGGGCCAAGAGACCCAGTACTTC.